Following are 12 T cell receptor beta chains from one sample sequenced in a study of identical twins. Via MiXCR, TCRdb re-called the 5' RACE reads, giving one row per CDR3 protein. The table records more than 650,000 distinct CDR3 sequences, roughly 6% of them present only once. Sequences were obtained from naive T cells sorted from blood. The receptor source for this set is a man aged 18 to 29 in good health.

The gene calls are TRBV3-1 and TRBJ2-1; D gene ambiguous. V was shortened by 1 base and J by 6 bases, with 4 bases between the two germline ends. The CDR3 length is 12 residues. Per germline, CDR1 LGHDT and CDR2 YNNKEL (reference sequence). The CDR3: CASSQGANEQFF. Here the CDR3 DNA reads TGTGCCAGCAGCCAAGGGGCCAATGAGCAGTTCTTC.

This clonotype was counted at least ten times. This chain uses TRBV28 with TRBJ2-3, with TRBD1 matching over 8 bases. In germline, CDR1 is MDHEN, CDR2 SYDVKM. Trimming at V came to 6 bases and at J to 0 bases, leaving 5 bases not matched to a gene. The CDR3 is 15 residues long. The CDR3 reads CASSSRQGSTDTQYF. CDR3 nucleotide sequence: TGTGCCAGCAGCTCAAGACAGGGGAGCACAGATACGCAGTATTTT.

This clonotype was counted a few times. The V call is TRBV7-9, the J call TRBJ2-3; 8 bases are a match to TRBD1. The CDR3 covers 14 residues. Germline V CDR1 and CDR2: SEHNR, FQNEAQ (reference sequence). Trimming removed 7 bases from V and 3 bases from J; junction bases left unmatched: 6. CDR3 sequence: CASTVGTGTDTQYF. As DNA, the CDR3 is TGTGCCAGCACCGTGGGGACAGGAACAGATACGCAGTATTTT.

This clonotype has a handful of counts. This chain uses TRBV6-5 with TRBJ2-7; TRBD1 matches 7 bases. This CDR3 is 16 amino acids long. Germline V CDR1 and CDR2: MNHEY, SVGAGI. Trimming cost V 2 bases and J 2 bases; bases outside gene matches: 9. The CDR3, as DNA: TGTGCCAGCAGTTACGGACCGGGACAGCAAACCTACGAGCAGTACGTC. Translating gives CASSYGPGQQTYEQYV.

This clonotype was picked up a small number of times. The chain links TRBV27 to TRBJ2-1; tentative D call: TRBD2 (6 bases). The germline gives CDR1 MNHEY, CDR2 SMNVEV (reference sequence). The CDR3 is 16 residues long. Trimming removed 1 base at V and 0 bases at J, with 10 bases between. The CDR3 spells CASSLLAGNSYNEQFF. The CDR3 region has the DNA TGTGCCAGCAGTTTATTGGCGGGGAACTCCTACAATGAGCAGTTCTTC.

This clonotype was counted at least ten times. This chain connects TRBV20-1 to TRBJ2-1; the D call may be TRBD1 or TRBD2 (5 bases each). Germline lookup yields CDR1 DFQATT and CDR2 SNEGSKA (reference sequence). The V end lost 8 bases, the J end lost 2 bases, and 16 bases lay between the germline ends. This CDR3 spans 14 amino acids. In DNA, the CDR3 is TGCAGTCGGGCCGGGGCCTTTACCTACAATGAGCAGTTCTTC. Translation gives CSRAGAFTYNEQFF.

This clonotype occurred a few times. This chain uses TRBV28 with TRBJ1-5, with unresolved D. Trimming pared 8 bases from V and 6 bases from J, leaving 23 bases between. The germline gives CDR1 MDHEN, CDR2 SYDVKM. CDR3 length: 16 residues. CDR3 sequence: CASGVGKGVILQPQHF. In DNA, the CDR3 is TGTGCCAGCGGGGTGGGCAAGGGTGTGATTCTTCAGCCCCAGCATTTT.

This clonotype has a handful of counts. The chain links TRBV3-1 to TRBJ2-3; D may correspond to TRBD1 or TRBD2 (5 bases each). Trimming pared 1 base from V and 1 base from J, leaving 12 bases between. The CDR3 totals 16 residues. CDR1 LGHDT and CDR2 YNNKEL come from the germline V gene (reference sequence). The CDR3 sequence is CASSQGGSGRTDTQYF. The CDR3 nucleotides read TGTGCCAGCAGCCAAGGGGGGAGCGGCCGCACAGATACGCAGTATTTT.

This chain joins TRBV28 and TRBJ2-7; no firm D call. Trimming removed 2 bases at V and 3 bases at J, with 5 bases between. Germline CDR1 is MDHEN and CDR2 is SYDVKM. The CDR3 runs 12 residues. The CDR3 region has the DNA TGTGCCAGCAGTTTACCACACTACGAGCAGTACTTC. Its protein is CASSLPHYEQYF.

The J gene is TRBJ2-1, the V gene TRBV5-1, with 7 bases that match TRBD2. Germline CDR1 SGHRS, CDR2 YFSETQ. CDR3 size: 17 residues. The V segment lost 1 base and the J segment 9 bases; nucleotides outside the gene matches: 16. Written as DNA, the CDR3 is TGCGCCAGCAGCTTGTGGGCGGGAGTTAACCCTATGAGTGAGCAGTTCTTC. This gives the protein CASSLWAGVNPMSEQFF.

This sequence joins TRBV10-3 and TRBJ2-7; 9 nucleotides align to TRBD1. V was clipped by 10 bases and J by 3 bases; unmatched bases: 10. This CDR3 is 14 amino acids long. From germline, CDR1 is ENHRY and CDR2 SYGVKD. The CDR3 coding sequence is TGTGCCACCCGACAGGACAGGGGACTCTACGAGCAGTACGTC. This codes for CATRQDRGLYEQYV.

This clonotype showed up just a few times. The chain joins TRBV7-9 to TRBJ2-7; 14 nucleotides line up with TRBD2. The length of the CDR3 is 16 residues. The germline gives CDR1 SEHNR, CDR2 FQNEAQ (reference sequence). J was trimmed by 0 bases and V by 5 bases; bases with no gene match: 3. CDR3 region: CASSPGTSGSSYEQYV. DNA of the CDR3: TGTGCCAGCAGCCCCGGGACTAGCGGGAGCTCCTACGAGCAGTACGTC.